The next 19 T cell receptor beta chains were all read from a single sample in a study of identical twins. Via MiXCR, TCRdb re-called the 5' RACE reads, giving one row per CDR3 protein. The sample yields fewer than 250,000 distinct CDR3 sequences, 7% to 8.5% seen once. This sample also belongs to another study, concerning yellow fever vaccine responses in identical twins.

Sequenced material: CD8+ T cells sorted from blood. Receptors were obtained from a woman between 18 and 30 years old in good health.

This clonotype has a handful of counts. The chain carries TRBV9 and TRBJ2-5; D may be TRBD2 (5 bases). V lost 3 bases and J lost 7, with 16 bases in between. Germline V gene sequence: CDR1 SGDLS, CDR2 YYNGEE. The CDR3 is 14 amino acids. CDR3 DNA sequence: TGTGCCAGCAGCGCAGCGGACGCCTCAGGGACCCAGTACTTC. Translated, it gives CASSAADASGTQYF.

This clonotype was seen only a few times. This rearrangement joins TRBV5-1 to TRBJ2-3; 8 bases agree with TRBD1. V dropped 4 bases and J dropped 6; count of bases not matched to a gene: 10. The CDR3 runs to 15 residues. The V gene's germline CDR1 is SGHRS and CDR2 YFSETQ. CDR3 DNA: TGCGCCAGCAGCGTACCTCAGGGGGCTTGGGATACGCAGTATTTT. It yields the protein CASSVPQGAWDTQYF.

This clonotype came up many times. The chain uses TRBV3-1 and TRBJ2-3; 9 bases are a match to TRBD1. Germline CDR1 and CDR2: LGHDT and YNNKEL (reference sequence). The J segment lost 5 bases and the V segment lost 0 bases, leaving 9 bases of the junction unmatched. The CDR3 spans 17 residues. CDR3 residues: CASSQDGTGRKQDTQYF. The CDR3 bases are TGTGCCAGCAGCCAAGACGGGACAGGGAGGAAACAAGATACGCAGTATTTT.

This chain connects TRBV27 to TRBJ2-3; D is unclear. Germline V gene lookup returns CDR1 MNHEY and CDR2 SMNVEV (reference sequence). V lost 6 bases, J lost 8 bases, and 9 bases lay in between. The CDR3 spans 11 residues. DNA of the CDR3: TGTGCCAGCAGGGTAGCTAGTACGCAGTATTTT. It is translated as CASRVASTQYF.

The chain has TRBV25-1 and TRBJ2-1; tentatively, D is TRBD1 (5 bases). Per the germline V gene, CDR1 is MGHDK and CDR2 is SYGVNS. The V end lost 0 bases, the J end lost 2 bases, and 11 bases lay between the germline ends. The CDR3 sequence is 16 residues long. The CDR3 region has the DNA TGTGCCAGCAGTGAATACGGCGCAGGGCCCTACAATGAGCAGTTCTTC. Protein product: CASSEYGAGPYNEQFF.

The genes are TRBV12-3 or TRBV12-4 and TRBJ2-1; possible D gene TRBD1, 6 bases. The CDR3 contains 16 residues. V dropped 7 bases and J dropped 4 bases, with 20 bases sitting between them. CDR3 bases: TGTGCCAGCACCCTCCAGGGGCCCCCCCCATACAATGAGCAGTTCTTC. Encoded protein: CASTLQGPPPYNEQFF.

Many counts were recorded for this clonotype. V and J are TRBV15 and TRBJ2-3; 10 nucleotides align to TRBD2. The trim removed 3 bases at V and 2 bases at J, leaving 5 bases unmatched. The germline V gene has CDR1 LNHNV and CDR2 YYDKDF (reference sequence). The CDR3 covers 16 residues. This CDR3 is CATSSGLAGVTDTQYF. The CDR3 nucleotides read TGTGCCACCAGCAGTGGCCTAGCGGGGGTCACAGATACGCAGTATTTT.

This clonotype was found many times. V and J are TRBV7-9 and TRBJ1-1; the D is unclear. CDR1 is SEHNR and CDR2 is FQNEAQ in the germline V gene (reference sequence). The CDR3 runs to 14 residues. The V gene lost 0 bases and the J gene lost 10 bases, with 15 bases spanning the gap. Written as DNA, the CDR3 is TGTGCCAGCAGCTTAGCGGAGTCTGGTCCCGGAGCTTTCTTT. This encodes CASSLAESGPGAFF. The complete variable domain, with remaining parts taken from reference TRBV7-9 and TRBJ1-1, reads DTGVSQNPRHKITKRGQNVTFRCDPISEHNRLYWYRQTLGQGPEFLTYFQNEAQLEKSRLLSDRFSAERPKGSFSTLEIQRTEQGDSAMYLCASSLAESGPGAFFGQGTRLTVV.

This chain uses TRBV19 with TRBJ1-1, with D maybe TRBD1 (5 bases). Trimming took 2 bases from V and 1 from J, leaving 11 bases between them. Germline CDR1 LNHDA, CDR2 SQIVND (reference sequence). The CDR3 runs 15 residues. CDR3 in DNA: TGTGCCAGTAGTATATCCCCCACAGGGAACACTGAAGCTTTCTTT. This gives the protein CASSISPTGNTEAFF.

The gene calls are TRBV3-1 and TRBJ2-2, with 13 bases lining up with TRBD2. The V segment lost 4 bases and the J segment 7 bases; nucleotides outside the gene matches: 12. The CDR3 length is 18 residues. From germline, CDR1 is LGHDT and CDR2 YNNKEL (reference sequence). The CDR3 sequence: CASSPSVGTSGIGGELFF. The CDR3 nucleotides are TGTGCCAGCAGCCCCTCGGTCGGGACTAGCGGGATCGGCGGGGAGCTGTTTTTT.

At least ten counts were recorded for this clonotype. The chain employs TRBV6-1 and TRBJ2-5; D is possibly TRBD2 (6 bases). Per germline, CDR1 MNHNS and CDR2 SASEGT. V lost 3 bases, J lost 1 base, and 15 bases lay in between. The CDR3 length is 16 residues. The CDR3 here is CASSDFLLEGQETQYF. Here the CDR3 DNA reads TGTGCCAGCAGTGACTTTCTTTTGGAGGGCCAAGAGACCCAGTACTTC.

Many counts were recorded for this clonotype. The rearrangement joins TRBV6-1 to TRBJ2-1, with 8 bases that match TRBD2. V lost 8 bases to trimming and J lost 2 bases; unmatched junction nucleotides: 2. This CDR3 is built from 13 residues. The germline CDR1 and CDR2 sequences are MNHNS and SASEGT. The CDR3 is CASREGTYNEQFF. CDR3 nucleotides: TGTGCCAGCCGGGAGGGAACCTACAATGAGCAGTTCTTC.

The V and J genes are TRBV27 and TRBJ2-3; TRBD2 might be the D (5 bases). Germline V gives CDR1 MNHEY, CDR2 SMNVEV (reference sequence). The V and J ends lost 8 bases and 5 bases respectively, with 20 bases between them. This CDR3 is built from 15 residues. The CDR3 bases are TGTGCCAGCGTTCTCGCGGGTCCCCCACAAGATACGCAGTATTTT. It yields the protein CASVLAGPPQDTQYF.

The chain is built from TRBV15 and TRBJ1-1; 11 positions agree with TRBD1. This CDR3 is built from 16 residues. Per the germline V gene, CDR1 is LNHNV and CDR2 is YYDKDF (reference sequence). V lost 4 bases to trimming and J lost 3 bases; unmatched junction nucleotides: 7. The CDR3 DNA sequence: TGTGCCACCAGCAACCAGGACAGGGGGCGTGACACTGAAGCTTTCTTT. Its translation: CATSNQDRGRDTEAFF.

This chain uses TRBV20-1 with TRBJ2-3; 7 bases map to TRBD2. V trimming: 6 bases; J trimming: 6 bases; junction bases outside the gene matches: 12. The germline V gene has CDR1 DFQATT and CDR2 SNEGSKA (reference sequence). The CDR3 sequence is 14 residues long. DNA of the CDR3: TGCAGTGCACCGTGGGGGGGGGGTAGGGATACGCAGTATTTT. Encoded protein: CSAPWGGGRDTQYF.

This chain joins TRBV20-1 and TRBJ2-4; 7 bases are a match to TRBD2. The length of the CDR3 is 14 residues. The germline CDR1 and CDR2 sequences are DFQATT and SNEGSKA (reference sequence). J gave up 9 bases and V 6 bases, and 14 bases lay outside the gene matches. This CDR3 reads CSAGSGTGGSIQYF. The CDR3 DNA follows: TGCAGTGCCGGGAGCGGGACTGGTGGGTCCATTCAGTACTTC.

This clonotype came up a few times. The chain recombines TRBV5-5 with TRBJ1-1; no clear D gene. The CDR3 sequence is 12 residues long. Per germline, CDR1 SGHKS and CDR2 YYEKEE (reference sequence). The germline V and J ends were trimmed by 0 bases and 7 bases, with 7 bases remaining between them. The CDR3 reads CASSLGQNEAFF. The CDR3 bases are TGTGCCAGCAGCTTGGGGCAGAATGAAGCTTTCTTT.

The CDR3: CASTPLGIAWELFF. DNA for the CDR3: TGTGCCAGCACCCCCCTAGGGATAGCGTGGGAGCTGTTTTTT. This chain joins TRBV28 and TRBJ2-2; perhaps TRBD2 as D (5 bases). Germline V gives CDR1 MDHEN, CDR2 SYDVKM. V lost 7 bases and J lost 9, with 18 bases in between. CDR3 length equals 14 residues.

The table lists this clonotype with a few counts. V usage is TRBV29-1 and J usage is TRBJ2-7, with TRBD1 matching over 8 bases. The V segment lost 3 bases and the J segment 4 bases; nucleotides outside the gene matches: 8. The CDR3 is 14 amino acids. Germline values: CDR1 SQVTM, CDR2 ANQGSEA. The chain's CDR3 is CSVDGPGQEYEQYF. CDR3 sequence (DNA): TGCAGCGTTGATGGACCGGGACAGGAATACGAGCAGTACTTC.